This T cell receptor (beta chain) was sequenced for a study of blood T cell repertoires in COVID-19 (dated by TCRdb to the early 2020s). About the study as a whole: The collaborator samples originated in the United States, Italy and Spain and spanned the acute and convalescent phases of COVID-19. A freely available public database, intended as a resource for researchers studying the immune response to SARS-CoV-2, is where the repertoires were released. Where HLA class I and class II types were available, the types were taken from metadata supplied by the sample provider, not from assay-based typing. Nearly every sample came with metadata listing a de-identified subject ID, COVID-19 status, age in years and sex. Subjects who had been exposed to COVID-19, were actively infected with it, or had recovered from it provided the deeply sampled blood TCRbeta repertoires that made up the dataset. The material from the prospective study consisted of cDNA or gDNA derived from T cells, B-cell-depleted T cells, or PBMCs. The samples were drawn from the first 160 participants of the ongoing ImmuneRACE study and from over 950 subjects provided by 6 global collaborators.

One collaborating source in Seattle enrolled patients during active infection and followed them longitudinally through the course of disease. Collaborating institutions collected whole blood in K2EDTA tubes following their own protocols. Collaborator samples were shipped for TCRbeta analysis as frozen whole blood, isolated PBMCs, or DNA extracted from either sample type. To note about this clone: What antigen it recognizes has not been identified. No qualities accompany the bases; no much larger clone lies one base away.

Overall results and qualifications from the work: The amount of clinical and demographic metadata varied by source and participant and was provided uncurated.

TCRbeta CDR3 regions were amplified from genomic DNA using the immunoSEQ Assay, a bias-controlled multiplex PCR. From the authors' description of their analysis: Within the assay, amplification of reference gene primers was used to estimate how many nucleated cells each sample contained. To quantify the absolute abundance of each unique TCRbeta CDR3 rearrangement, sequence reads were collapsed and filtered. For each sample, productive Simpson clonality was calculated as the square root of Simpson's diversity index over productive rearrangements. Imported from immuneACCESS, the table was reduced by TCRdb to in-frame sequences with V and J called. These copies leave out some clones; in studies compared against another copy, an unresolved V gene accounts for under half, and the cause of the remainder is not known. V and J calls and clone size are given by that table; D and trimming were obtained from the DNA. This sample holds 50,000 to 65,000 clones; roughly 83% were observed only once. The ten most abundant clones make up about 16% of the sample.

According to the germline V gene (reference sequence), CDR1 reads LGHDT and CDR2 reads YNNKEL. Measured from the cysteine to the phenylalanine, the CDR3 is 14 residues long. Here the CDR3 DNA is all that survives: 42 bases in frame from base 1. V sheds 2 bases and J sheds 5 bases, leaving 10 bases between their ends. This clonotype originated in a man in his 60s with COVID-19, enrolled during active disease. The sequenced sample consisted of peripheral blood. The receptor chain draws on TRBV3-1 (or the pseudogene TRBV3-2) and TRBJ2-1; the D segment could be TRBD1, given 6 matching bases. Read as DNA, the sequence is TGTGCCAGCAGCCAACAGGGGACAAACAATGAGCAGTTCTTC. Translated, it reads CASSQQGTNNEQFF.